One and the same sample provided the 8 T cell receptor beta chains below, sequenced in a study of CD8 T cells in ankylosing spondylitis. TCRdb re-called the 5' RACE reads with MiXCR, one entry per CDR3 protein. The sample has 350,000 to 450,000 distinct CDR3 sequences; around 20% are singletons. The sequencing sample was made of blood, either unsorted or a sorted T cell fraction (not recorded which). The origin of the receptors is a male donor with ankylosing spondylitis or in good health (not recorded which).

This clonotype has only a few counts. V and J are TRBV12-3 or TRBV12-4 and TRBJ1-1; D is unclear. Between the trimmed V and J ends, which lost 3 bases and 7 bases, there was a span of 6 bases. This CDR3 comprises 11 residues. CDR3 sequence (DNA): TGTGCCAGCAGTTTTCTGGGTGAAGCTTTCTTT. Amino acid sequence: CASSFLGEAFF.

The chain has TRBV29-1 and TRBJ2-7, with D uncertain. V gave up 1 base and J gave up 5 bases, with 24 bases separating them. CDR1 is SQVTM, CDR2 ANQGSEA, per germline. There are 17 residues in the CDR3. The CDR3 here is CSVEAESPTSRQHEQYF. The CDR3 DNA reads as TGCAGCGTTGAAGCCGAAAGTCCCACTTCCAGACAACACGAGCAGTACTTC.

The V and J genes are TRBV9 and TRBJ2-2; 7 nucleotides line up with TRBD1. Trimming took 8 bases from V and 5 from J; bases not matched to a gene: 3. Germline CDR1 and CDR2: SGDLS and YYNGEE. The CDR3 contains 12 residues. The CDR3 region is CASKQGTGELFF. As DNA, the CDR3 is TGTGCCAGTAAACAGGGGACCGGGGAGCTGTTTTTT.

This clonotype came up a few times. This chain links TRBV6-2 or TRBV6-3 with TRBJ2-1; D ambiguous. Trimming cost V 2 bases and J 5 bases, with 10 bases left between them. Germline CDR1 reads MNHEY; CDR2 reads SVGEGT. The CDR3 length is 14 residues. CDR3 loop: CASSYLRVNNEQFF. In DNA, the CDR3 is TGTGCCAGCAGTTACCTTAGGGTGAACAATGAGCAGTTCTTC.

This clonotype has a handful of counts. CDR3 in DNA: TGTGCCAGCAGTTCGACAGTACAAGAGACCCAGTACTTC. Translating gives CASSSTVQETQYF. The gene calls are TRBV12-3 or TRBV12-4 and TRBJ2-5; weak D call: TRBD1 (5 bases). V gave up 4 bases and J gave up 2 bases, with 8 bases separating them. The CDR3 is 13 residues long.

This clonotype was recorded a few times. The gene calls are TRBV25-1 and TRBJ2-5; D gene uncertain. CDR1 and CDR2 (germline): MGHDK, SYGVNS. V gave up 3 bases and J gave up 5 bases, with 7 bases separating them. The CDR3 consists of 12 residues. The CDR3 reads CASSDPSETQYF. CDR3 coding DNA: TGTGCCAGCAGTGATCCCTCCGAGACCCAGTACTTC.

There are many counts of this clonotype. This chain joins TRBV12-3 or TRBV12-4 and TRBJ1-2; D is perhaps TRBD1 (6 bases). V was clipped by 6 bases and J by 4 bases, with 15 bases between them. This CDR3 is 14 amino acids long. Here the CDR3 DNA reads TGTGCCAGCAGCCCTCGGGGACACCTCTATGGCTACACCTTC. Translated, it gives CASSPRGHLYGYTF.

The count of this clonotype is one. The chain has TRBV28 and TRBJ2-5; D is ambiguous. With 3 bases removed from V and 7 bases from J, the gap between germline ends came to 24 bases. Per germline, CDR1 MDHEN and CDR2 SYDVKM. The CDR3 sequence is 17 residues long. The CDR3 nucleotides are TGTGCCAGCAGTTTGGATTTGGGTCTCGGGCTCAGAGGGACCCAGTACTTC. Translation gives CASSLDLGLGLRGTQYF.